The clone carrying this TCR beta chain was picked up a small number of times. TCRdb re-called the RT-PCR reads with MiXCR, one entry per CDR3 protein. The table shows fewer than 800,000 distinct CDR3 sequences, with more than 13% occurring only once. V was pared by 4 bases and J by 5 bases, with 7 bases of the junction left unmatched. The germline V gene has CDR1 MNHNS and CDR2 SASEGT. The CDR3 covers 14 residues. V and J are TRBV6-1 and TRBJ1-1; TRBD1 matches at 7 bases. The sample taken for sequencing was memory CD4+ T cells from blood. This TCR was sampled from a female donor in good health, serving as a healthy control. DNA for the CDR3: TGTGCCAGCAGTGTCGCAGGGGGAAATACTGAAGCTTTCTTT. Translating gives CASSVAGGNTEAFF.